The sequence of this TCR beta chain was determined in a study of Tregs in tolerant kidney transplant recipients. Related graft donors supplied nonmyeloablative bone marrow transplants, and mixed chimerism was transient. Unstimulated Tregs (CD4+CD25+CD127-) and CD4+CD25- non-Tregs were sorted from PBMCs. As for this clone: Its antigen is as yet unknown.

Data came from immunoSEQ multiplex PCR; TCRdb stores just in-frame clones and leaves some out. The sample lists about 81,000 clones, about 91% seen once, with around 1.5% in the top ten. Notes on the study in general: This study did not directly address biological reproducibility. Validation in larger populations is needed because few patients were studied. Antigen-driven expansion was suggested because donor-specific Tregs expanded more than all Tregs in tolerant patients.

The TCR sequence derives from a human patient who received a combined kidney and bone marrow transplant. Part of the T cells may come from the graft donor. The specimen comprised CD4+ T cells from blood (PBMCs), sampled 24 months after the transplant.

CDR3 sequence (DNA): TGTGCCAGCAGCTTGATCCGGTCCAACACTGAAGCTTTCTTT. It specifies CASSLIRSNTEAFF. The chain recombines TRBV5-4 with TRBJ1-1, with D unresolved. V was clipped by 1 base and J by 2 bases, with 9 bases between them. Germline values: CDR1 SGHNT, CDR2 YYREEE (reference sequence). The CDR3 totals 14 residues.